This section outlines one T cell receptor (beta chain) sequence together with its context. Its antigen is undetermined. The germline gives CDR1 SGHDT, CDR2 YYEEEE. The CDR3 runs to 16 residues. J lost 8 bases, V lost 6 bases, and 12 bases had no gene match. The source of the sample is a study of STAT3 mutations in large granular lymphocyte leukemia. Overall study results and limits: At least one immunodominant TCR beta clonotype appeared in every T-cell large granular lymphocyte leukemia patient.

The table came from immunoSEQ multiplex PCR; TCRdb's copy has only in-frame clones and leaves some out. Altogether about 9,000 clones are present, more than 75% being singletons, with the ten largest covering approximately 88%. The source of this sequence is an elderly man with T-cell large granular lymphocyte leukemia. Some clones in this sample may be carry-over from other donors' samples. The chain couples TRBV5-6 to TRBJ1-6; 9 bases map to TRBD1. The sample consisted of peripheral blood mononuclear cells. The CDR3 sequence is CASNTDRGAPDSPLHF. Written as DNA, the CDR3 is TGTGCCAGCAACACGGACAGGGGCGCCCCTGATTCACCCCTCCACTTT.